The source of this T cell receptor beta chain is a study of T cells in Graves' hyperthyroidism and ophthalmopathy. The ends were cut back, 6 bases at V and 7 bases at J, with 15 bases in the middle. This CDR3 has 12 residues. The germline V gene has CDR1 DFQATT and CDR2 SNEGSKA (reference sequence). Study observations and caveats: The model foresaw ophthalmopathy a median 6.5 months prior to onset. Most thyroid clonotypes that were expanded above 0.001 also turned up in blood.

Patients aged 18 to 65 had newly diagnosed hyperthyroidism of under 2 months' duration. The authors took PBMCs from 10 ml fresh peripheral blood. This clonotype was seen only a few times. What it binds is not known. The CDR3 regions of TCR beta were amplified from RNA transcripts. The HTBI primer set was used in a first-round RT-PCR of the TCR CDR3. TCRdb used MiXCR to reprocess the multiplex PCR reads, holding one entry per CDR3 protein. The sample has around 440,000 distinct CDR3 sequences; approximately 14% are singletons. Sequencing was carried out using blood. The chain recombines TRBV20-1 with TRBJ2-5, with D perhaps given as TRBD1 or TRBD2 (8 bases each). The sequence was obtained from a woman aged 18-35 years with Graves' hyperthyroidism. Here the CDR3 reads CSAQGAGGTQYF. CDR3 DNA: TGCAGTGCCCAGGGGGCGGGGGGGACCCAGTACTTC.